This T cell receptor beta chain was documented in a study of cytomegalovirus exposure and HLA in healthy donors. Whole-study findings and limits: Data from an earlier analysis indicated that most TCR beta V segments were productive either about 87% or about 30% of the time. Sequencing depth across donors, presence/absence analyses assumed, was roughly uniform. Fewer than 20,000 TCR beta sequences were associated with HLA alleles at 0.05 false discovery rate in a later analysis.

V was clipped by 4 bases and J by 4 bases, with 13 bases between them. The germline gives CDR1 SGHNT, CDR2 YYREEE (reference sequence). This CDR3 contains 14 residues. Primers included in the PCR were 60 Vbeta and 13 Jbeta primers. Measured with immunoSEQ multiplex PCR; TCRdb has only the in-frame clones, and not every one. Of 150,000 to 160,000 clones listed, roughly 83% are singletons. In regard to this clone: What it recognizes is unknown.

The rearrangement uses TRBV5-4 and TRBJ2-3, with D possibly TRBD1 on 5 matching bases. Sequenced material: PBMCs. The TCR sequence derives from a man aged 25 to 45 in good health and CMV-seropositive. Here the CDR3 reads CASSDQGFPDTQYF. The CDR3 coding sequence is TGTGCCAGCAGCGATCAGGGATTCCCAGATACGCAGTATTTT.